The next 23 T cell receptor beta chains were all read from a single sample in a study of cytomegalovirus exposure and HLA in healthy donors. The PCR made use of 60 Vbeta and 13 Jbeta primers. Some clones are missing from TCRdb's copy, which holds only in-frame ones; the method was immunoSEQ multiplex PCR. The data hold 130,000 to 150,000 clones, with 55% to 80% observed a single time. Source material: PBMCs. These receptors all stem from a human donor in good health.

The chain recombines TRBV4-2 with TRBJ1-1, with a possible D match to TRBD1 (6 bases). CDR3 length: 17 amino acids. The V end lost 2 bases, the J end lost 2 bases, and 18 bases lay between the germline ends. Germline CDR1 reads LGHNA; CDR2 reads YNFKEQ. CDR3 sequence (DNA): TGTGCCAGCAGCCAACAACTGGGCAGGGGAGTAAACACTGAAGCTTTCTTT. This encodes CASSQQLGRGVNTEAFF.

The DNA for the CDR3 is TGTGCCAGCAGCTTGGGACAGATGAACACTGAAGCTTTCTTT. This translates into CASSLGQMNTEAFF. The chain combines TRBV7-6 with TRBJ1-1; TRBD1 matches 7 bases. V was pared by 3 bases and J by 0 bases, with 1 base of the junction left unmatched. CDR1 SGHVS and CDR2 FNYEAQ come from the germline V gene. This CDR3 has 14 residues.

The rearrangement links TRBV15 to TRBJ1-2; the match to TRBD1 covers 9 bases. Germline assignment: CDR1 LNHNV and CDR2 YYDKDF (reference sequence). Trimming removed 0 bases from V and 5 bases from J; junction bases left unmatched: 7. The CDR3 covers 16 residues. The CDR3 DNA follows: TGTGCCACCAGCAGAGATGGGCGGACAGGGGTTTATGGCTACACCTTC. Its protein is CATSRDGRTGVYGYTF.

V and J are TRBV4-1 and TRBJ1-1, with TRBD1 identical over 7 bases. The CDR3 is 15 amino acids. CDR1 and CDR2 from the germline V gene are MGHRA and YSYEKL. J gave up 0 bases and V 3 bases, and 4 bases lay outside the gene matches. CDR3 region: CASSHPRGVNTEAFF. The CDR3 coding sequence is TGCGCCAGCAGCCATCCCAGGGGGGTGAACACTGAAGCTTTCTTT.

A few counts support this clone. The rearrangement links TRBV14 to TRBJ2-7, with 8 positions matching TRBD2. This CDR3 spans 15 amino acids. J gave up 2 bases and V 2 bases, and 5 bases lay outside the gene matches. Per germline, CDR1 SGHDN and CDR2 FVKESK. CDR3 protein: CASSQTGTRAYEQYF. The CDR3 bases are TGTGCCAGCAGCCAAACCGGGACTAGAGCCTACGAGCAGTACTTC.

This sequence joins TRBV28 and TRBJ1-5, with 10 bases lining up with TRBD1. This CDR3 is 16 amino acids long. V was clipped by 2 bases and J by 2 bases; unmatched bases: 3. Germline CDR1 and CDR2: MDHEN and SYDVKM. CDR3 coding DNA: TGTGCCAGCAGTTTAGGGGACAGGGGTGGCAATCAGCCCCAGCATTTT. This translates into CASSLGDRGGNQPQHF.

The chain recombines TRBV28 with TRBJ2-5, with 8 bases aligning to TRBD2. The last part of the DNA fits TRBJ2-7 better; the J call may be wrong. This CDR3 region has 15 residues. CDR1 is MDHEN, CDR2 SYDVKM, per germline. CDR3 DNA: TGTGCCAGCAGTTTACCAAGAGCGGGAGTGTACGAGCAGTACTTC. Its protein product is CASSLPRAGVYEQYF.

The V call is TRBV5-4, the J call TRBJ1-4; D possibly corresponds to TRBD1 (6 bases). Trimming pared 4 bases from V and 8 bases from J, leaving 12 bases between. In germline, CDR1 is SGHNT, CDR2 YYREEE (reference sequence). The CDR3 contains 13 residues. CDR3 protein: CASSAGGREKLFF. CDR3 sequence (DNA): TGTGCCAGCAGCGCCGGGGGGCGAGAAAAACTGTTTTTT.

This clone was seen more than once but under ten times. Written as DNA, the CDR3 is TGTGCCAGCAGCTTAGCGGGGACTGGGCCTGCGGAGCAGTTCTTC. It encodes CASSLAGTGPAEQFF. The chain links TRBV7-8 to TRBJ2-1, with a tentative D call TRBD2 (6 bases). V was clipped by 0 bases and J by 10 bases, with 16 bases between them. This CDR3 has 15 residues. CDR1 is SGHVS, CDR2 FQNEAQ, per germline.

The CDR3 spells CSVEIRGAEAFF. The DNA for the CDR3 is TGCAGCGTTGAAATAAGAGGAGCGGAAGCTTTCTTT. The rearrangement joins TRBV29-1 to TRBJ1-1; D gene uncertain. Trimming removed 2 bases at V and 8 bases at J, with 12 bases between. This CDR3 is 12 amino acids long. In germline, CDR1 is SQVTM, CDR2 ANQGSEA.

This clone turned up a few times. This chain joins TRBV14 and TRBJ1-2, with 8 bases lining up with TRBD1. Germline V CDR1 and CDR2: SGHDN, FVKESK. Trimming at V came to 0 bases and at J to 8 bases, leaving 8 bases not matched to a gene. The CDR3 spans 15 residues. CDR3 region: CASSQDQGAPWGYTF. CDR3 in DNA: TGTGCCAGCAGCCAAGATCAGGGGGCGCCGTGGGGCTACACCTTC.

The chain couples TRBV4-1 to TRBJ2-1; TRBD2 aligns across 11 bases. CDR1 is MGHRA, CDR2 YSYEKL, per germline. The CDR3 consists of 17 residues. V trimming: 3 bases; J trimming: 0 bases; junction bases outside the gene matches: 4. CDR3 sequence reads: CASSQSLAGGSYNEQFF. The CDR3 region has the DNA TGCGCCAGCAGCCAGAGCCTAGCGGGGGGCTCCTACAATGAGCAGTTCTTC.

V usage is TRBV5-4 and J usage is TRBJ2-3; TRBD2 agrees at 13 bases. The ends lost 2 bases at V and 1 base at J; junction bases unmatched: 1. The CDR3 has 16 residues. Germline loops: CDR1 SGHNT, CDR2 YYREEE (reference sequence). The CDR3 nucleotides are TGTGCCAGCAGCTTTGGGACTAGCGGGGGCACAGATACGCAGTATTTT. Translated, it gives CASSFGTSGGTDTQYF.

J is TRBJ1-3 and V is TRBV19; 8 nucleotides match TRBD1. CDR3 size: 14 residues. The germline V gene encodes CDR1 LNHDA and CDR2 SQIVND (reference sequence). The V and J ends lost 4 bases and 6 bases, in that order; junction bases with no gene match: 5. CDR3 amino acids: CASSSRDRKNTIYF. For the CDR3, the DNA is TGTGCCAGTAGTAGCCGGGACAGGAAAAACACCATATATTTT.

CDR3 residues: CATSRDTLGEQYF. CDR3 nucleotides: TGTGCCACCAGCCGGGACACCCTCGGCGAGCAGTACTTC. The chain joins TRBV15 to TRBJ2-7; TRBD1 is a possible D gene (6 bases). Germline V gives CDR1 LNHNV, CDR2 YYDKDF (reference sequence). V shed 5 bases and J shed 6 bases, with 14 bases lying between them. The CDR3 consists of 13 residues.

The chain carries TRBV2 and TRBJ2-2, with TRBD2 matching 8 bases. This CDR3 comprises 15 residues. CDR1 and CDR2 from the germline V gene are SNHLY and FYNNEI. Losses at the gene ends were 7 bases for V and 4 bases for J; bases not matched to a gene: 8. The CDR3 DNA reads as TGTGCCAGCATAAGACCCGGGGGGGGCACCGGGGAGCTGTTTTTT. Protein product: CASIRPGGGTGELFF.

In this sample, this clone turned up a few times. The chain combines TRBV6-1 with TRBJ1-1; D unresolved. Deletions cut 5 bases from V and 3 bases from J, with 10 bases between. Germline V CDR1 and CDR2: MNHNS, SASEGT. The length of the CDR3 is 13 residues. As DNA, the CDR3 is TGTGCCAGCAGTCCCAGGTTAGACACTGAAGCTTTCTTT. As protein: CASSPRLDTEAFF.

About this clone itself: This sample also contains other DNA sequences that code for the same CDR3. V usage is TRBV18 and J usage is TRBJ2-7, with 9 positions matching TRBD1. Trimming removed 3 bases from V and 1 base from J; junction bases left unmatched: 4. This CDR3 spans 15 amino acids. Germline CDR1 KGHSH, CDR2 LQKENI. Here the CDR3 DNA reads TGTGCCAGCTCACCTCTGGGACAGGGTTCCTACGAGCAGTACTTC. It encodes CASSPLGQGSYEQYF.

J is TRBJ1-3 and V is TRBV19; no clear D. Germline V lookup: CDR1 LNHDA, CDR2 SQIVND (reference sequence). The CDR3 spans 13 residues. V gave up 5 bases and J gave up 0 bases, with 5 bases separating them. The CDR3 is CASSGLSGNTIYF. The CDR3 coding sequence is TGTGCCAGTAGTGGACTCTCTGGAAACACCATATATTTT.

CDR3 protein: CASSVLGLETYNEQFF. DNA for the CDR3: TGTGCCAGCAGTGTCTTAGGACTAGAGACCTACAATGAGCAGTTCTTC. The chain combines TRBV2 with TRBJ2-1; 7 bases match TRBD2. CDR1 is SNHLY and CDR2 is FYNNEI in the germline V gene. This CDR3 is built from 16 residues. V was clipped by 4 bases and J by 2 bases; unmatched bases: 8.

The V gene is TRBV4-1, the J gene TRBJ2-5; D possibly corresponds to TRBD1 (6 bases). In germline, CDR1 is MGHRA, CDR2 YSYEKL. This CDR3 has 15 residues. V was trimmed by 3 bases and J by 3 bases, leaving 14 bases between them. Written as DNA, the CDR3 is TGCGCCAGCAGCCAGCCCGGGACAACTAAAGAGACCCAGTACTTC. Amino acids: CASSQPGTTKETQYF.

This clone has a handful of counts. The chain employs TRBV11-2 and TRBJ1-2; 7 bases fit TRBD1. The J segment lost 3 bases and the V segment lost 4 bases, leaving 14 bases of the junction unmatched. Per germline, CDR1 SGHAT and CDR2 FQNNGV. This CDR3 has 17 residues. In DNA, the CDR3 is TGTGCCAGCAGCTCAACCCGGCGGGCAGGGGGTGACTATGGCTACACCTTC. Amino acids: CASSSTRRAGGDYGYTF. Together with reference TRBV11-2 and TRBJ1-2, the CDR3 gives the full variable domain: EAGVAQSPRYKIIEKRQSVAFWCNPISGHATLYWYQQILGQGPKLLIQFQNNGVVDDSQLPKDRFSAERLKGVDSTLKIQPAKLEDSAVYLCASSSTRRAGGDYGYTFGSGTRLTVV.

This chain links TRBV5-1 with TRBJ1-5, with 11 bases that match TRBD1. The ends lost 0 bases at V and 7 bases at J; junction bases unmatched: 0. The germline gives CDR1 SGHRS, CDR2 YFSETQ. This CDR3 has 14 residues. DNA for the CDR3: TGCGCCAGCAGCTTGGGGACAGGGGGCCAGCCCCAGCATTTT. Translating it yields CASSLGTGGQPQHF.